This T cell receptor beta chain was sequenced in a study of blood T cell repertoires in COVID-19. For the study at large: The United States, Italy and Spain provided the acute and convalescent COVID-19 samples. From T cells, B-cell-depleted T cells, or PBMCs came the material, which was cDNA or gDNA.

In the authors' methods: Researchers report that nucleated cell counts were estimated from reference gene primer amplification. Measured with immunoSEQ multiplex PCR; TCRdb has only the in-frame clones, and not every one. D and trimming were read from the DNA, whereas the V and J calls and clone size are those reported in that table. The repertoire has around 200,000 clones, approximately 81% of them found once; the top ten carry roughly 15%. From germline, CDR1 is LGHDT and CDR2 YNNKEL (reference sequence). This CDR3 has 16 residues. V was pared by 0 bases and J by 10 bases, with 11 bases of the junction left unmatched.

The rearrangement links TRBV3-1 (or the pseudogene TRBV3-2) to TRBJ2-1; 8 bases are shared with TRBD2. The TCR sequence derives from a woman aged 70-85 years with COVID-19, enrolled during active disease. The sequenced sample consisted of peripheral blood. In nucleotides, the CDR3 is TGTGCCAGCAGCCAAGATCGAGCGGGAACGGGGGGGGAGCAGTTCTTC. It is translated as CASSQDRAGTGGEQFF.